The 12 T cell receptor beta chains reported below all come from one sample, sequenced in a study of cytomegalovirus exposure and HLA in healthy donors. This PCR relied on a set of 60 Vbeta primers and 13 Jbeta primers. Method: immunoSEQ multiplex PCR; TCRdb's copy keeps in-frame clones and lacks some. Of some 91,000 clones in the sample, roughly 60% were seen once. The sequenced sample consisted of PBMCs. These receptors were taken from a human donor in good health.

This clone turned up a few times. The genes are TRBV4-3 and TRBJ2-2; tentatively, D is TRBD2 (5 bases). From germline, CDR1 is LGHNA and CDR2 YSLEER. Trimming took off 0 bases at V and 1 base at J, with 15 bases between the two ends. The length of the CDR3 is 18 residues. The CDR3 spells CASSQDPMAGRNTGELFF. The DNA for the CDR3 is TGCGCCAGCAGCCAAGATCCGATGGCGGGTAGGAACACCGGGGAGCTGTTTTTT.

The chain has TRBV6-5 and TRBJ2-7; tentatively, D is TRBD2 (5 bases). Germline values: CDR1 MNHEY, CDR2 SVGAGI. V dropped 8 bases and J dropped 1 base, with 15 bases sitting between them. This CDR3 spans 14 amino acids. As DNA, the CDR3 is TGTGCCAGCGCCATGGACGGGAAATCCTACGAGCAGTACTTC. Protein product: CASAMDGKSYEQYF.

The sample holds a few counts of this clone. The rearrangement links TRBV5-4 to TRBJ2-7, with D perhaps matching TRBD2 (6 bases). With 4 bases removed from V and 3 bases from J, the gap between germline ends came to 11 bases. Germline CDR1 reads SGHNT; CDR2 reads YYREEE (reference sequence). This CDR3 is 13 amino acids long. CDR3 DNA: TGTGCCAGCAGCCAGACTAGTAACTACGAGCAGTACTTC. This codes for CASSQTSNYEQYF.

The chain employs TRBV5-5 and TRBJ1-1; 9 bases are shared with TRBD1. Trimming took 4 bases from V and 11 from J; bases not matched to a gene: 15. The CDR3 has 15 residues. The germline CDR1 and CDR2 sequences are SGHKS and YYEKEE (reference sequence). This CDR3 reads CASSHPGTGWRGAFF. The CDR3 DNA reads as TGTGCCAGCAGCCACCCCGGGACAGGGTGGAGGGGGGCTTTCTTT.

J is TRBJ1-2 and V is TRBV2; 7 bases agree with TRBD1. The CDR3 runs to 15 residues. In germline, CDR1 is SNHLY, CDR2 FYNNEI. Unmatched junction bases numbered 11, after V lost 6 bases and J lost 4 bases. In nucleotides, the CDR3 is TGTGCCAGCAGATACAAGACAGGGATTAGCTATGGCTACACCTTC. The encoded protein is CASRYKTGISYGYTF.

The J gene is TRBJ1-4, the V gene TRBV5-5, with D possibly being TRBD1 (5 bases). Germline CDR1 and CDR2: SGHKS and YYEKEE (reference sequence). V was shortened by 4 bases and J by 0 bases, with 13 bases between the two germline ends. This CDR3 has 16 amino acids. The CDR3 protein is CASSRGGVATNEKLFF. CDR3 DNA: TGTGCCAGCAGCCGAGGAGGGGTTGCAACTAATGAAAAACTGTTTTTT.

V usage is TRBV11-2 and J usage is TRBJ2-7; the D gene is possibly TRBD2 (5 bases). V dropped 5 bases and J dropped 0 bases, with 26 bases sitting between them. There are 19 residues in the CDR3. Germline CDR1 reads SGHAT; CDR2 reads FQNNGV. The CDR3 is CASSPTSAGVGLSSYEQYF. In DNA, the CDR3 is TGTGCCAGCAGCCCTACCTCCGCCGGGGTCGGATTAAGCTCCTACGAGCAGTACTTC.

The V call is TRBV27, the J call TRBJ2-2; D is perhaps TRBD1 (6 bases). V lost 7 bases and J 2 bases, leaving 23 bases between the germline ends. CDR3 length: 18 amino acids. In germline, CDR1 is MNHEY, CDR2 SMNVEV (reference sequence). This chain's CDR3 is CASKPPGTIFTNTGELFF. The CDR3 nucleotides are TGTGCCAGCAAGCCCCCCGGGACAATTTTCACCAACACCGGGGAGCTGTTTTTT.

This clone is judged medium-sized. The chain carries TRBV4-1 and TRBJ1-2, with 9 bases fitting TRBD1. Germline CDR1 is MGHRA and CDR2 is YSYEKL. The CDR3 runs to 15 residues. V lost 3 bases, J lost 7 bases, and 9 bases stayed unmatched. The CDR3 loop reads CASSHEDRGLSGYTF. In nucleotides, the CDR3 is TGCGCCAGCAGCCACGAGGACAGGGGTCTCTCTGGCTACACCTTC.

The rearrangement uses TRBV5-1 and TRBJ2-5; 9 bases are a match to TRBD1. CDR1 SGHRS and CDR2 YFSETQ come from the germline V gene. V lost 2 bases, J lost 2 bases, and 10 bases stayed unmatched. This CDR3 comprises 17 residues. The CDR3 loop is CASSLWYGGQGQETQYF. DNA of the CDR3: TGCGCCAGCAGCTTATGGTACGGGGGACAGGGTCAAGAGACCCAGTACTTC.

The table lists this clone with a few counts. The J gene is TRBJ2-2, the V gene TRBV7-9; D is unclear. V was clipped by 6 bases and J by 7 bases, with 6 bases between them. CDR1 and CDR2 from the germline V gene are SEHNR and FQNEAQ (reference sequence). The CDR3 consists of 11 residues. The CDR3 sequence is CASRLYGELFF. CDR3 DNA sequence: TGTGCCAGCAGACTGTACGGGGAGCTGTTTTTT.

The genes are TRBV5-1 and TRBJ2-7; 9 positions agree with TRBD2. Per the germline V gene, CDR1 is SGHRS and CDR2 is YFSETQ. This CDR3 is built from 14 residues. V shed 4 bases and J 5 bases; nucleotides not matched to a gene: 7. For the CDR3, the DNA is TGCGCCAGCAGCGAGCCTAGCGGGATTAACGAGCAGTACTTC. Translation gives CASSEPSGINEQYF.